What follows are 25 T cell receptor beta chains derived from one specimen sequenced in a study of early T cells in non-severe SARS-CoV-2 infection. From the 5' RACE reads, TCRdb called clonotypes with MiXCR, one entry per CDR3 protein. The data hold around 77,000 distinct CDR3 sequences, with roughly a tenth observed a single time. This specimen consisted of whole blood, obtained at baseline. The source is an adult who was a healthcare worker with PCR-confirmed SARS-CoV-2 infection or an uninfected control (not recorded which).

This clonotype was observed many times. The chain combines TRBV25-1 with TRBJ2-1, with D unresolved. Trimming shortened V by 7 bases and J by 3 bases, and 10 bases separated the two germline ends. The CDR3 is 13 amino acids. The germline V gene has CDR1 MGHDK and CDR2 SYGVNS. In nucleotides, the CDR3 is TGTGCCAGCAATGGACCGATCTACAATGAGCAGTTCTTC. Protein: CASNGPIYNEQFF.

This clonotype showed up just a few times. This chain joins TRBV6-2 or TRBV6-3 and TRBJ2-3; D ambiguous. Germline loops: CDR1 MNHEY, CDR2 SVGEGT. V was shortened by 6 bases and J by 0 bases, with 13 bases between the two germline ends. This CDR3 comprises 15 residues. This CDR3 reads CASSLLGSSTDTQYF. Here the CDR3 DNA reads TGTGCCAGCAGCCTCCTGGGATCTAGCACAGATACGCAGTATTTT.

This clonotype has just a few counts. CDR3 DNA sequence: TGTGCCAGCAGTAATTGGGCCTCCTACGAGCAGTACTTC. Amino acid sequence: CASSNWASYEQYF. The chain couples TRBV27 to TRBJ2-7; D remains ambiguous. From germline, CDR1 is MNHEY and CDR2 SMNVEV (reference sequence). The CDR3 is 13 residues long. Trimming left V 5 bases short and J 0 bases short, with 8 bases between.

This clonotype was observed at least ten times. V usage is TRBV7-9 and J usage is TRBJ1-2, with D possibly TRBD1 on 5 matching bases. With 5 bases removed from V and 4 bases from J, the gap between germline ends came to 11 bases. This CDR3 is 13 amino acids long. In germline, CDR1 is SEHNR, CDR2 FQNEAQ (reference sequence). CDR3 sequence: CASSQGGAYGYTF. The DNA for the CDR3 is TGTGCCAGCAGCCAGGGAGGGGCCTATGGCTACACCTTC.

This clonotype was counted at least ten times. The CDR3 is CASTLAAGSQETQYF. Written as DNA, the CDR3 is TGTGCCAGCACCTTAGCGGCAGGATCCCAAGAGACCCAGTACTTC. The chain combines TRBV25-1 with TRBJ2-5; a possible D gene is TRBD2 (6 bases). Deletions cut 7 bases from V and 1 base from J, with 16 bases between. The CDR3 has 15 amino acids. Per the germline V gene, CDR1 is MGHDK and CDR2 is SYGVNS.

This clonotype was recorded at least ten times. The CDR3 loop is CSAPVERRDGNTIYF. CDR3 DNA sequence: TGCAGTGCCCCCGTGGAGCGGAGGGATGGGAACACCATATATTTT. The chain has TRBV20-1 and TRBJ1-3, with D uncertain. Germline V gene sequence: CDR1 DFQATT, CDR2 SNEGSKA (reference sequence). This CDR3 has 15 amino acids. V was trimmed by 6 bases and J by 7 bases, leaving 22 bases between them.

The chain recombines TRBV6-1 with TRBJ1-5, with unresolved D. Germline loops: CDR1 MNHNS, CDR2 SASEGT. Trimming took 1 base from V and 3 from J, leaving 10 bases between them. The CDR3 is 15 amino acids. DNA for the CDR3: TGTGCCAGCAGTGAAGTCTTGAGTTACAATCAGCCCCAGCATTTT. Amino acids: CASSEVLSYNQPQHF.

The V and J genes are TRBV11-2 and TRBJ2-3; maybe TRBD2 (6 bases). V shed 6 bases and J shed 3 bases, with 10 bases lying between them. Germline CDR1 SGHAT, CDR2 FQNNGV. The CDR3 length is 13 residues. The CDR3 reads CASRSGGTDTQYF. The CDR3 coding sequence is TGTGCCAGCAGATCTGGGGGGACAGATACGCAGTATTTT. Based on the CDR3 plus reference TRBV11-2 and TRBJ2-3, the full variable domain is EAGVAQSPRYKIIEKRQSVAFWCNPISGHATLYWYQQILGQGPKLLIQFQNNGVVDDSQLPKDRFSAERLKGVDSTLKIQPAKLEDSAVYLCASRSGGTDTQYFGPGTRLTVL.

This clonotype appeared many times. The rearrangement uses TRBV9 and TRBJ2-3; D not resolved. The CDR3 runs 13 residues. Germline V lookup: CDR1 SGDLS, CDR2 YYNGEE. Trimming removed 1 base at V and 5 bases at J, with 8 bases between. DNA of the CDR3: TGTGCCAGCAGCGTATGGTATGTAGATACGCAGTATTTT. It encodes CASSVWYVDTQYF.

This clonotype was found many times. The CDR3 spells CASSLPGGTGELFF. CDR3 sequence (DNA): TGTGCCAGCAGCCTCCCGGGGGGAACCGGGGAGCTGTTTTTT. The chain uses TRBV5-5 and TRBJ2-2; 7 bases are a match to TRBD2. J lost 5 bases, V lost 4 bases, and 5 bases had no gene match. CDR1 and CDR2 from the germline V gene are SGHKS and YYEKEE (reference sequence). The CDR3 totals 14 residues.

This chain links TRBV24-1 with TRBJ2-1; D is possibly TRBD1 (5 bases). The V end was cut by 8 bases, the J end by 1 base, with 5 bases between. Per germline, CDR1 KGHDR and CDR2 SFDVKD. This CDR3 has 12 amino acids. CDR3 region: CATKGSYNEQFF. CDR3 coding DNA: TGTGCCACCAAGGGGTCCTACAATGAGCAGTTCTTC.

This rearrangement joins TRBV18 to TRBJ1-1; the match to TRBD1 covers 9 bases. V lost 2 bases to trimming and J lost 9 bases; unmatched junction nucleotides: 13. CDR1 and CDR2 from the germline V gene are KGHSH and LQKENI. This CDR3 is 16 amino acids long. The CDR3 nucleotides are TGTGCCAGCTCACCAACTGGTACCGGACAGGGGCCTAAAGCTTTCTTT. It codes for CASSPTGTGQGPKAFF.

This clonotype was seen many times. The rearrangement joins TRBV4-1 to TRBJ2-3; no firm D call. The V end was cut by 5 bases, the J end by 6 bases, with 9 bases between. The CDR3 has 12 residues. Germline V lookup: CDR1 MGHRA, CDR2 YSYEKL. The CDR3 bases are TGCGCCAGCAGCAAGTTCGCGGATACGCAGTATTTT. It specifies CASSKFADTQYF.

The V call is TRBV7-9, the J call TRBJ1-5, with TRBD1 identical over 8 bases. Germline V gene data show CDR1 as SEHNR and CDR2 as FQNEAQ (reference sequence). J gave up 4 bases and V 4 bases, and 3 bases lay outside the gene matches. This CDR3 region has 14 residues. CDR3 coding DNA: TGTGCCAGCAGCTCTACAGGGGGTAATCAGCCCCAGCATTTT. This translates into CASSSTGGNQPQHF.

There are a few counts of this clonotype. The rearrangement uses TRBV24-1 and TRBJ2-2, with TRBD2 matching over 8 bases. Losses at the gene ends were 11 bases for V and 5 bases for J; bases not matched to a gene: 6. CDR1 KGHDR and CDR2 SFDVKD come from the germline V gene. The CDR3 covers 13 residues. The CDR3 here is CAIGTSNTGELFF. The CDR3 nucleotides are TGTGCCATCGGGACTAGTAATACCGGGGAGCTGTTTTTT.

This clonotype was detected many times. V is TRBV4-3 and J is TRBJ2-7, with TRBD1 matching over 12 bases. CDR1 and CDR2 from the germline V gene are LGHNA and YSLEER. This CDR3 region has 19 residues. With 2 bases clipped from V and 4 bases from J, the junction kept 15 bases outside the gene matches. The CDR3 is CASSQIYLPGQGAVYEQYF. Here the CDR3 DNA reads TGCGCCAGCAGCCAAATTTACCTCCCGGGACAGGGGGCAGTGTACGAGCAGTACTTC.

The chain has TRBV12-3 or TRBV12-4 and TRBJ1-6; TRBD1 aligns across 12 bases. The V gene end was trimmed by 4 bases and the J gene end by 7 bases; junction bases not matched to a gene: 14. The CDR3 has 19 amino acids. The CDR3 DNA follows: TGTGCCAGCAGTTCGACCGGGACAGGGGGCGGTTTGGCAAATTCACCCCTCCACTTT. Its translation is CASSSTGTGGGLANSPLHF.

CDR3 coding DNA: TGCAGTGCTAGGCAGGGGGAGAACACTGAAGCTTTCTTT. Its translation is CSARQGENTEAFF. This sequence joins TRBV20-1 and TRBJ1-1, with 7 nucleotides matching TRBD1. The CDR3 extends over 13 amino acids. Germline CDR1 and CDR2: DFQATT and SNEGSKA (reference sequence). Trimming cost V 3 bases and J 1 base; bases outside gene matches: 2.

This clonotype was counted many times. The rearrangement joins TRBV7-9 to TRBJ2-1, with TRBD2 identical over 8 bases. CDR1 is SEHNR and CDR2 is FQNEAQ in the germline V gene (reference sequence). With 10 bases clipped from V and 0 bases from J, the junction kept 8 bases outside the gene matches. The CDR3 is made up of 15 amino acids. The CDR3 here is CATPLAGSSYNEQFF. In nucleotides, the CDR3 is TGTGCCACCCCATTAGCGGGGTCCTCCTACAATGAGCAGTTCTTC.

The chain recombines TRBV10-3 with TRBJ2-7, with D maybe TRBD1 (5 bases). V lost 2 bases to trimming and J lost 2 bases, with 13 bases between them. Germline V CDR1 and CDR2: ENHRY, SYGVKD. CDR3 length equals 15 residues. The CDR3: CAISEGAERTYEQYF. The DNA of the CDR3 is TGTGCCATCAGTGAGGGGGCAGAAAGAACCTACGAGCAGTACTTC.

Many counts were recorded for this clonotype. The V and J genes are TRBV5-1 and TRBJ2-3; D gene uncertain. V lost 2 bases and J lost 0, with 7 bases in between. CDR1 is SGHRS and CDR2 is YFSETQ in the germline V gene. This CDR3 is built from 14 residues. Here the CDR3 reads CASSLVLSTDTQYF. In DNA, the CDR3 is TGCGCCAGCAGCTTAGTACTAAGCACAGATACGCAGTATTTT.

The chain couples TRBV11-3 to TRBJ2-3, with 9 bases matching TRBD2. Germline loops: CDR1 SGHNT, CDR2 YENEEA. V lost 5 bases to trimming and J lost 2 bases; unmatched junction nucleotides: 8. The CDR3 totals 16 residues. The CDR3 spells CASSIRLAENTDTQYF. The CDR3 DNA sequence: TGTGCCAGCAGCATTCGACTAGCGGAAAACACAGATACGCAGTATTTT.

This clonotype was recorded a few times. The chain uses TRBV20-1 and TRBJ1-2; D may be TRBD1 (6 bases). Germline CDR1 and CDR2: DFQATT and SNEGSKA (reference sequence). Trimming removed 5 bases at V and 4 bases at J, with 11 bases between. The CDR3 contains 12 residues. In nucleotides, the CDR3 is TGCAGTGCTGATCAGGGGTCCTATGGCTACACCTTC. Its protein is CSADQGSYGYTF.

This clonotype was observed at least ten times. The rearrangement links TRBV6-4 to TRBJ1-1; TRBD1 might be the D (5 bases). The CDR3 sequence is 13 residues long. Germline V gene sequence: CDR1 MRHNA, CDR2 SNTAGT. Deletions cut 4 bases from V and 2 bases from J, with 8 bases between. The CDR3 nucleotides are TGTGCCAGCAGTGGACAGCCCAACACTGAAGCTTTCTTT. It is translated as CASSGQPNTEAFF.

This clonotype showed up many times. This chain joins TRBV4-1 and TRBJ2-5; 10 bases are shared with TRBD1. Germline CDR1 and CDR2: MGHRA and YSYEKL. This CDR3 spans 17 amino acids. J gave up 4 bases and V 0 bases, and 8 bases lay outside the gene matches. The CDR3 nucleotides are TGCGCCAGCAGCCAAGATCGAGACAGGGGGCACAGAGAGACCCAGTACTTC. Protein: CASSQDRDRGHRETQYF.